One and the same sample provided the 23 T cell receptor beta chains below, sequenced in a study of T cell responses to AZD1222 COVID-19 vaccine. Libraries were prepared by immunoSEQ multiplex PCR; TCRdb keeps only in-frame clonotypes and omits some of them. The sample holds 100,000 to 150,000 clones, more than 65% seen once. This material consisted of peripheral blood, taken 28 days after the second AZD1222 dose. All receptors derive from an adult who received the AZD1222 COVID-19 vaccine.

The chain links TRBV2 to TRBJ1-2; D gene uncertain. CDR1 is SNHLY and CDR2 is FYNNEI in the germline V gene. The CDR3 consists of 12 residues. Trimming removed 7 bases from V and 7 bases from J, with 13 bases in between. CDR3 amino acids: CASKREVPGYTF. The CDR3 DNA reads as TGTGCCAGCAAGCGAGAGGTTCCTGGCTACACCTTC.

The chain couples TRBV4-3 to TRBJ1-6; TRBD1 matches at 8 bases. The V gene end was trimmed by 0 bases and the J gene end by 6 bases; junction bases not matched to a gene: 4. This CDR3 contains 16 residues. Germline loops: CDR1 LGHNA, CDR2 YSLEER. The DNA of the CDR3 is TGCGCCAGCAGCCAAGATTTTGGACAGGGTAATTCACCCCTCCACTTT. Protein: CASSQDFGQGNSPLHF.

This chain joins TRBV5-1 and TRBJ1-4, with D perhaps TRBD1 (5 bases). Germline values: CDR1 SGHRS, CDR2 YFSETQ. Trimming removed 4 bases at V and 7 bases at J, with 14 bases between. The CDR3 runs to 14 residues. CDR3 amino acids: CASSRDLDREKLFF. DNA of the CDR3: TGCGCCAGCAGCCGGGACCTGGACCGTGAAAAACTGTTTTTT. The entire variable domain, with the rest obtained from reference TRBV5-1 and TRBJ1-4, is as follows: KAGVTQTPRYLIKTRGQQVTLSCSPISGHRSVSWYQQTPGQGLQFLFEYFSETQRNKGNFPGRFSGRQFSNSRSEMNVSTLELGDSALYLCASSRDLDREKLFFGSGTQLSVL.

The table lists this clone with a few counts. The chain is built from TRBV10-1 and TRBJ2-7; D gene uncertain. Germline values: CDR1 WNHNN, CDR2 SYGVQD (reference sequence). CDR3 size: 11 residues. V lost 2 bases and J lost 11, with 10 bases in between. The DNA of the CDR3 is TGCGCCAGCAGTGAGGACATAATTAAGTACTTC. This sequence encodes CASSEDIIKYF.

This chain connects TRBV11-1 to TRBJ1-1, with D maybe TRBD1 (5 bases). Trimming pared 5 bases from V and 0 bases from J, leaving 16 bases between. This CDR3 region has 16 residues. Germline assignment: CDR1 SGHAT and CDR2 FQDESV (reference sequence). Here the CDR3 reads CASSPNLQEMNTEAFF. The CDR3 nucleotides read TGTGCCAGCAGCCCTAATTTACAGGAGATGAACACTGAAGCTTTCTTT.

The gene calls are TRBV7-2 and TRBJ2-5; 8 bases map to TRBD2. CDR1 is SGHTA, CDR2 FQGNSA, per germline. Trimming cost V 0 bases and J 4 bases; bases outside gene matches: 1. This CDR3 contains 14 residues. CDR3 in amino acids: CASSLARGGETQYF. CDR3 nucleotides: TGTGCCAGCAGCTTAGCACGGGGGGGAGAGACCCAGTACTTC.

The rearrangement links TRBV19 to TRBJ1-1, with TRBD1 identical over 10 bases. This CDR3 has 14 amino acids. J gave up 1 base and V 6 bases, and 2 bases lay outside the gene matches. Germline loops: CDR1 LNHDA, CDR2 SQIVND (reference sequence). CDR3 coding DNA: TGTGCCAGTAGCCGGGACAGGGGGAACACTGAAGCTTTCTTT. Encoded protein: CASSRDRGNTEAFF.

The chain has TRBV7-8 and TRBJ2-1; 11 nucleotides line up with TRBD2. J lost 7 bases, V lost 3 bases, and 5 bases had no gene match. Germline CDR1 and CDR2: SGHVS and FQNEAQ. The CDR3 extends over 15 amino acids. The chain's CDR3 is CASSFSGGARNEQFF. The CDR3 nucleotides are TGTGCCAGCAGCTTTAGCGGGGGGGCAAGGAATGAGCAGTTCTTC.

V and J are TRBV9 and TRBJ2-3; possibly TRBD2 for D (6 bases). Germline CDR1 reads SGDLS; CDR2 reads YYNGEE. The V gene lost 3 bases and the J gene lost 4 bases, with 12 bases spanning the gap. CDR3 size: 14 residues. Written as DNA, the CDR3 is TGTGCCAGCAGCGCTCGGAGGGTGGCAGATACGCAGTATTTT. Its protein is CASSARRVADTQYF.

The rearrangement joins TRBV27 to TRBJ1-2; TRBD1 is a possible D gene (5 bases). The CDR3 covers 14 residues. Germline V lookup: CDR1 MNHEY, CDR2 SMNVEV (reference sequence). V was pared by 5 bases and J by 2 bases, with 12 bases between. CDR3 loop: CASSPRGRNYGYTF. The CDR3 DNA follows: TGTGCCAGCAGTCCTAGGGGACGGAACTATGGCTACACCTTC.

About this clone: The junction departs from germline at one end; a sequencing error may be responsible. The chain recombines TRBV19 with TRBJ1-2; TRBD1 matches 8 bases. The CDR3 has 14 amino acids. The germline gives CDR1 LNHDA, CDR2 SQIVND (reference sequence). The chain's CDR3 is CASSLDRGPYGYTF. In nucleotides, the CDR3 is TGTGCCAGTAGTCTAGACAGGGGACCGTATGGCTACACCTTC. The full variable domain, its missing parts supplied by reference TRBV19 and TRBJ1-2, is DGGITQSPKYLFRKEGQNVTLSCEQNLNHDAMYWYRQDPGQGLRLIYYSQIVNDFQKGDIAEGYSVSREKKESFPLTVTSAQKNPTAFYLCASSLDRGPYGYTFGSGTRLTVV.

V is TRBV7-2 and J is TRBJ2-7, with D possibly TRBD2 on 6 matching bases. Germline CDR1 SGHTA, CDR2 FQGNSA. This CDR3 has 19 residues. Between the trimmed V and J ends, which lost 4 bases and 4 bases, there was a span of 29 bases. This CDR3 reads CASSSPVEYRDSLFYEQYF. The CDR3 DNA reads TGTGCCAGCAGCTCCCCGGTGGAGTACCGGGACTCCCTTTTTTACGAGCAGTACTTC.

V is TRBV5-4 and J is TRBJ1-5; TRBD1 matches 10 bases. Losses at the gene ends were 5 bases for V and 3 bases for J; bases not matched to a gene: 14. Germline assignment: CDR1 SGHNT and CDR2 YYREEE (reference sequence). The CDR3 length is 18 residues. CDR3 residues: CASRVYPGQGHHNQPQHF. In DNA form, the CDR3 reads TGTGCCAGCAGAGTCTACCCGGGACAGGGGCACCACAATCAGCCCCAGCATTTT.

This clone has only a few counts. This chain uses TRBV5-4 with TRBJ1-2; D is unclear. The CDR3 is 13 residues long. Germline V CDR1 and CDR2: SGHNT, YYREEE (reference sequence). Trimming pared 1 base from V and 4 bases from J, leaving 8 bases between. CDR3 sequence reads: CASSLRQTYGYTF. CDR3 coding DNA: TGTGCCAGCAGCTTGAGGCAAACCTATGGCTACACCTTC.

This clone was counted once. This chain uses TRBV28 with TRBJ1-2; maybe TRBD1 (5 bases). The CDR3 is 13 residues long. Looked up from germline, CDR1 is MDHEN and CDR2 is SYDVKM. V lost 6 bases and J 6 bases, leaving 14 bases between the germline ends. The CDR3 loop is CASRGREYHGYTF. DNA of the CDR3: TGTGCCAGCAGGGGGCGGGAATACCATGGCTACACCTTC.

This chain links TRBV6-2 or TRBV6-3 with TRBJ1-2; the D is unclear. CDR1 and CDR2 from the germline V gene are MNHEY and SVGEGT. Trimming removed 0 bases from V and 5 bases from J, with 10 bases in between. The CDR3 has 14 amino acids. CDR3 region: CASSYSTEGYGYTF. DNA of the CDR3: TGTGCCAGCAGTTACTCGACCGAAGGGTATGGCTACACCTTC.

V usage is TRBV18 and J usage is TRBJ2-7, with no clear D. In germline, CDR1 is KGHSH, CDR2 LQKENI. The CDR3 runs to 14 residues. With 6 bases removed from V and 2 bases from J, the gap between germline ends came to 14 bases. CDR3 region: CASSPGPSTYEQYF. The CDR3 DNA is TGTGCCAGCTCCCCAGGCCCCAGCACCTACGAGCAGTACTTC.

The chain joins TRBV19 to TRBJ1-5, with D hard to call. Germline V gene sequence: CDR1 LNHDA, CDR2 SQIVND (reference sequence). V shed 4 bases and J shed 0 bases, with 10 bases lying between them. This CDR3 spans 15 amino acids. CDR3 sequence reads: CASSKTGDSNQPQHF. DNA of the CDR3: TGTGCCAGTAGTAAAACGGGTGATAGCAATCAGCCCCAGCATTTT.

The chain combines TRBV2 with TRBJ1-6; D is unresolved. The germline gives CDR1 SNHLY, CDR2 FYNNEI. This CDR3 is 14 amino acids long. The ends were cut back, 3 bases at V and 8 bases at J, with 11 bases in the middle. Here the CDR3 DNA reads TGTGCCAGCAGTGAGTCCGACGGTGATTCACCCCTCCACTTT. It encodes CASSESDGDSPLHF. Using reference TRBV2 and TRBJ1-6 for the parts outside the CDR3, the full variable domain is EPEVTQTPSHQVTQMGQEVILRCVPISNHLYFYWYRQILGQKVEFLVSFYNNEISEKSEIFDDQFSVERPDGSNFTLKIRSTKLEDSAMYFCASSESDGDSPLHFGNGTRLTVT.

The chain has TRBV7-9 and TRBJ2-2; D may be TRBD2 (5 bases). The germline V and J ends were trimmed by 0 bases and 0 bases, with 8 bases remaining between them. The CDR3 is made up of 16 amino acids. The germline V gene encodes CDR1 SEHNR and CDR2 FQNEAQ (reference sequence). This CDR3 is CASSLAGISNTGELFF. CDR3 coding DNA: TGTGCCAGCAGCTTAGCCGGGATATCGAACACCGGGGAGCTGTTTTTT.

The genes are TRBV12-5 and TRBJ2-1; 11 positions match TRBD2. Trimming removed 3 bases from V and 4 bases from J; junction bases left unmatched: 5. The CDR3 sequence is 16 residues long. From germline, CDR1 is LGHNT and CDR2 FRNRAP. The CDR3 DNA sequence: TGTGCTAGTGGTTTACTTCTAGCGGGGGGTTACAATGAGCAGTTCTTC. As protein: CASGLLLAGGYNEQFF.

The chain carries TRBV5-5 and TRBJ1-4; possible D gene TRBD1, 6 bases. V gave up 5 bases and J gave up 1 base, with 9 bases separating them. The CDR3 totals 14 residues. CDR1 SGHKS and CDR2 YYEKEE come from the germline V gene (reference sequence). The CDR3 DNA follows: TGTGCCAGCAGGGACAGCGTAACTAATGAAAAACTGTTTTTT. Translated: CASRDSVTNEKLFF.

V is TRBV21-1 and J is TRBJ1-5; the table assigns TRBD1, which was not confirmed against the DNA. TRBV21-1 has pseudogene status. The CDR3 has 17 residues. CDR3 nucleotides: TGTGCCAGCAGCAAAGCCCCCAAGACAAGGTTTTATCAGCCCCAGCATTTT. It is translated as CASSKAPKTRFYQPQHF.